A selection of T cell receptor beta chains follows, all from one sample in a study of regulatory T cells in long-lasting Graves disease. TCRdb fed the multiplex PCR reads into MiXCR, producing one record per CDR3 protein. In the table there are approximately 290,000 distinct CDR3 sequences, around 21% of which are singletons. The material was peripheral blood mononuclear cells (PBMCs), obtained when the disease was refractory, from a patient treated with antithyroid drugs. Receptor source: a female donor with Graves disease. Both conserved end residues are part of each CDR3. Fields, in order: V gene, J gene, D gene, clone size, CDR3 protein, CDR3 DNA. D genes are given only for firm matches. Only part of the rows carry a size: once, few, many, or a class if the clone is expanded.

TRBV12-3/TRBV12-4	TRBJ2-7	-	-	CASRAGDSDAYEQYF	TGTGCCAGCAGGGCGGGCGATAGCGACGCCTACGAGCAGTACTTC
TRBV28	TRBJ2-1	-	-	CASSLSRSYNEQFF	TGTGCCAGCAGCCTTAGTAGGTCCTACAATGAGCAGTTCTTC
TRBV20-1	TRBJ2-7	-	-	CSATDWGEQYF	TGCAGTGCTACCGACTGGGGCGAGCAGTACTTC
TRBV12-3/TRBV12-4	TRBJ2-3	-	-	CASSLSGRLTDTQYF	TGTGCCAGCAGTTTAAGTGGGAGGCTCACAGATACGCAGTATTTT
TRBV28	TRBJ1-1	-	many	CASTLFANMNTEAFF	TGTGCCAGCACCTTATTTGCGAACATGAACACTGAAGCTTTCTTT
TRBV7-3	TRBJ2-2	-	-	CASSLILGSGELFF	TGTGCCAGCAGCTTAATCCTAGGTTCCGGGGAGCTGTTTTTT
TRBV6-4	TRBJ1-2	-	-	CASSDTRGYTF	TGTGCCAGCAGTGACACCCGTGGCTACACCTTC
TRBV27	TRBJ2-5	-	-	CASSRGVIGETQYF	TGTGCCAGCAGTCGAGGGGTCATAGGGGAGACCCAGTACTTC
TRBV6-1	TRBJ2-7	-	-	CASTLSWQGEQYF	TGTGCCAGCACCCTAAGCTGGCAGGGCGAGCAGTACTTC
TRBV6-1	TRBJ1-2	-	-	CATSRAGVVGYTF	TGTGCCACCTCGCGGGCCGGGGTGGTTGGCTACACCTTC
TRBV4-3	TRBJ1-6	-	-	CASSQDRFLSSYNSPLHF	TGCGCCAGCAGCCAGGACAGATTTCTGAGCTCCTATAATTCACCCCTCCACTTT
TRBV6-1	TRBJ1-2	-	-	CASSRFDGEYGYTF	TGTGCCAGCAGTAGATTCGACGGAGAATATGGCTACACCTTC
TRBV6-5	TRBJ2-7	-	many	CASSYSSQGRFSSYEQYF	TGTGCCAGCAGTTACTCTTCACAGGGGAGGTTTTCGTCCTACGAGCAGTACTTC
TRBV6-2/TRBV6-3	TRBJ1-1	-	few	CASRPPEKGEAFF	TGTGCCAGCAGACCCCCCGAAAAGGGGGAAGCTTTCTTT
TRBV3-1	TRBJ1-5	-	many	CASSLGSGSNQPQHF	TGTGCCAGCAGCCTCGGTTCGGGATCGAATCAGCCCCAGCATTTT
TRBV20-1	TRBJ2-7	TRBD1	many	CSARGGRTGKNEQYF	TGCAGTGCTAGAGGGGGTCGGACAGGGAAAAACGAGCAGTACTTC
TRBV27	TRBJ2-2	TRBD2	many	CASSSRLAGDLSGELFF	TGTGCCAGCAGTTCCCGTCTAGCGGGAGACCTATCCGGGGAGCTGTTTTTT
TRBV7-9	TRBJ2-5	TRBD2	-	CASSTGLASRGGQETQYF	TGTGCCAGCAGCACGGGACTAGCGTCGAGGGGGGGCCAAGAGACCCAGTACTTC
TRBV4-2	TRBJ2-7	-	few	CASSQDFNQGNEQYF	TGTGCCAGCAGCCAAGACTTCAACCAGGGGAACGAGCAGTACTTC
TRBV6-1	TRBJ2-7	TRBD2	-	CASSESSGSGVGEQYF	TGTGCCAGCAGTGAGTCTAGCGGGAGTGGCGTGGGTGAGCAGTACTTC
TRBV9	TRBJ1-2	TRBD1	-	CASRGQTNYGYTF	TGTGCCAGCAGGGGACAGACAAACTATGGCTACACCTTC
TRBV12-3/TRBV12-4	TRBJ2-2	-	many	CASSQTTVGTGELFF	TGTGCCAGCAGCCAGACTACAGTCGGCACCGGGGAGCTGTTTTTT
TRBV4-2	TRBJ1-2	-	-	CASSQDLLGGGYTF	TGTGCCAGCAGCCAAGATTTATTGGGGGGTGGCTACACCTTC
TRBV6-1	TRBJ2-7	TRBD2	-	CAILAELTTYEQYF	TGTGCCATTCTAGCGGAGCTAACAACCTACGAGCAGTACTTC
TRBV15	TRBJ2-2	-	-	CATSRDLGYTGELFF	TGTGCCACCAGCAGAGATTTGGGATATACCGGGGAGCTGTTTTTT
TRBV4-3	TRBJ1-1	TRBD1	-	CASSQDPASGQGFEGAFF	TGCGCCAGCAGCCAAGATCCGGCGTCGGGACAGGGGTTCGAGGGAGCTTTCTTT
TRBV29-1	TRBJ2-7	TRBD2	few	CSVQGGLAGSSSYEQYF	TGCAGCGTTCAAGGGGGCCTAGCGGGATCCTCGTCCTACGAGCAGTACTTC
TRBV30	TRBJ1-2	-	many	CAWQRQAYNYGYTF	TGTGCCTGGCAGCGACAGGCATATAACTATGGCTACACCTTC
TRBV2	TRBJ1-1	-	many	CASIRGTTEAFF	TGTGCCAGCATTCGGGGTACCACTGAAGCTTTCTTT
TRBV11-2	TRBJ2-7	-	-	CASSLAGGPSEQYF	TGTGCCAGCAGCTTGGCAGGAGGGCCTAGCGAGCAGTACTTC
TRBV5-1	TRBJ1-6	-	many	CASSLAFGRGDSPLHF	TGCGCCAGCAGCTTGGCCTTTGGCAGGGGTGATTCACCCCTCCACTTT
TRBV3-1	TRBJ1-3	-	few	CASSHLRVSGNTIYF	TGTGCCAGCAGCCATTTGAGAGTTTCTGGAAACACCATATATTTT
TRBV4-3	TRBJ1-1	TRBD1	-	CASSQWDRLNTEAFF	TGCGCCAGCAGCCAATGGGACAGACTGAACACTGAAGCTTTCTTT
TRBV6-2/TRBV6-3	TRBJ2-7	TRBD2	-	CASSLGLAVYGQYF	TGTGCCAGCAGTTTGGGACTAGCGGTCTACGGGCAGTACTTC
TRBV14	TRBJ1-2	-	few	CASSQTLNGTHYGYTF	TGTGCCAGCAGCCAAACCCTCAATGGGACCCACTATGGCTACACCTTC
TRBV7-9	TRBJ2-7	-	many	CASSSSTTPSYEQYF	TGTGCCAGCAGCTCGTCGACGACGCCTTCGTACGAGCAGTACTTC
TRBV28	TRBJ1-3	-	few	CASSPDILGNTIYF	TGTGCCAGCAGTCCCGACATTCTTGGAAACACCATATATTTT
TRBV11-2	TRBJ2-7	-	few	CASSLEGSEQYF	TGTGCCAGCAGCTTAGAAGGCTCCGAGCAGTACTTC
TRBV4-1	TRBJ1-2	TRBD1	-	CASSSGQGAFYGYTF	TGCGCCAGCAGCTCGGGACAGGGGGCGTTTTATGGCTACACCTTC
TRBV6-1	TRBJ1-2	TRBD1	few	CASSNDRADYGYTF	TGTGCCAGCAGTAATGACAGGGCGGACTATGGCTACACCTTC
TRBV28	TRBJ2-4	-	-	CASSWGQNIQYF	TGTGCCAGCAGTTGGGGGCAAAACATTCAGTACTTC
TRBV27	TRBJ1-5	TRBD1	-	CASSPEQGVQPQHF	TGTGCCAGCAGTCCGGAGCAGGGGGTGCAGCCCCAGCATTTT
TRBV20-1	TRBJ1-2	-	many	CSARRAVDGYTF	TGCAGTGCTAGAAGAGCGGTCGATGGCTACACCTTC
TRBV4-2	TRBJ2-5	-	-	CASSQASRVGETQYF	TGTGCCAGCAGCCAAGCTAGCAGGGTGGGGGAGACCCAGTACTTC
TRBV29-1	TRBJ2-2	TRBD2	many	CSGAGGDTGELFF	TGCAGCGGAGCGGGAGGGGACACCGGGGAGCTGTTTTTT
TRBV5-1	TRBJ2-2	TRBD2	-	CATGAGVNTGELFF	TGCGCCACCGGAGCGGGAGTAAACACCGGGGAGCTGTTTTTT
TRBV12-3/TRBV12-4	TRBJ2-3	TRBD1	-	CASSPGTGIDTQYF	TGTGCCAGCAGTCCCGGGACAGGGATAGATACGCAGTATTTT
TRBV27	TRBJ2-2	TRBD2	-	CASSLEWTSRNTGGLFF	TGTGCCAGCAGTTTAGAATGGACTAGCAGAAACACCGGGGGGCTGTTTTTT